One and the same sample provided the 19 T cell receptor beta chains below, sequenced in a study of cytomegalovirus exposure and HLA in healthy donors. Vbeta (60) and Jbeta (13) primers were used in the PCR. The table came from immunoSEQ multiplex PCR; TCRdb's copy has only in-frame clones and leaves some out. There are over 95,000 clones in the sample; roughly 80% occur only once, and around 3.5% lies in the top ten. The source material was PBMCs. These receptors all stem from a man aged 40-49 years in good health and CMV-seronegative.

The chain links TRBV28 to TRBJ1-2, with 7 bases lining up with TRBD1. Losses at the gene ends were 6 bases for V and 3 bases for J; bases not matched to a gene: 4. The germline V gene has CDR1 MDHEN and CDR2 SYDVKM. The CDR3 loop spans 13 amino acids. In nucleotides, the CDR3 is TGTGCCAGCAGAACCGGGACAGACTATGGCTACACCTTC. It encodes CASRTGTDYGYTF.

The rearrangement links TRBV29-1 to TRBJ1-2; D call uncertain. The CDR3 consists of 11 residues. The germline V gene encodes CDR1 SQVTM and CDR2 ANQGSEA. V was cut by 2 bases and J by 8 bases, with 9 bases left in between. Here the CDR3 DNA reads TGCAGCGTTGAACTCGGTCTCGGCTACACCTTC. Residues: CSVELGLGYTF.

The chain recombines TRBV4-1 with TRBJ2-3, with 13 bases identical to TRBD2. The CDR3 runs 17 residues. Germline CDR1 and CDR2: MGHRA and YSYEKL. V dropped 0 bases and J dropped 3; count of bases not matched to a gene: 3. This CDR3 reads CASSQEILAGGTDTQYF. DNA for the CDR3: TGCGCCAGCAGCCAAGAGATACTAGCGGGGGGGACAGATACGCAGTATTTT.

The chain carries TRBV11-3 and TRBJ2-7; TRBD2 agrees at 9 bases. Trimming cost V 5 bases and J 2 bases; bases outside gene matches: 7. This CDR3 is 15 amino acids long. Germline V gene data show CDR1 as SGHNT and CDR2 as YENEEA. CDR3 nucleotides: TGTGCCAGCAGCCCGGGGGGCGGGGGGGCCTACGAGCAGTACTTC. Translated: CASSPGGGGAYEQYF.

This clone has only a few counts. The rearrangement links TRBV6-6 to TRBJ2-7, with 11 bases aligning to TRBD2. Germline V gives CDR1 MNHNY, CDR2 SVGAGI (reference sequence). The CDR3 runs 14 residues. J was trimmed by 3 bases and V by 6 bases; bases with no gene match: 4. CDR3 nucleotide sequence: TGTGCCAGCAGACCCGGGACTAGCGGCTACGAGCAGTACTTC. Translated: CASRPGTSGYEQYF.

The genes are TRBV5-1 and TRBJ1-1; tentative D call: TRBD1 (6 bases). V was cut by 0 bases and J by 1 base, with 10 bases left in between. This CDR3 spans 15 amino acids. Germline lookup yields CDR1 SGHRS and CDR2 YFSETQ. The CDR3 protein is CASSLVGGPNTEAFF. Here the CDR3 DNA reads TGCGCCAGCAGCTTGGTCGGGGGGCCGAACACTGAAGCTTTCTTT.

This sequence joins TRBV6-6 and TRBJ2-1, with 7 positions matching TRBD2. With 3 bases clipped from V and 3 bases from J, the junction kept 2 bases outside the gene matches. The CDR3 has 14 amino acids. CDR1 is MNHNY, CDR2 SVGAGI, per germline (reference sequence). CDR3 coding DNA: TGTGCCAGCAGTTATTCTAGCGGCTACAATGAGCAGTTCTTC. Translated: CASSYSSGYNEQFF.

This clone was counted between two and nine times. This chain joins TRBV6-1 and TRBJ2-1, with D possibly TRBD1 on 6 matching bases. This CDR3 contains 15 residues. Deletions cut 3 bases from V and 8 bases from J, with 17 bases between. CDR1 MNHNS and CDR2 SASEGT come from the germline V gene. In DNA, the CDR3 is TGTGCCAGCAGTGACCGACAGGCCTCAGGCGATGAGCAGTTCTTC. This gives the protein CASSDRQASGDEQFF.

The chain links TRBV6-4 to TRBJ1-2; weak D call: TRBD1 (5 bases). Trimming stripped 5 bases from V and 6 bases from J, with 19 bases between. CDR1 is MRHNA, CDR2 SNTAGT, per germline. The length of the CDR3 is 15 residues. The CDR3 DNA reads TGTGCCAGCAGTCCAGTCCAGGGATTTATGCATGGCTACACCTTC. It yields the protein CASSPVQGFMHGYTF.

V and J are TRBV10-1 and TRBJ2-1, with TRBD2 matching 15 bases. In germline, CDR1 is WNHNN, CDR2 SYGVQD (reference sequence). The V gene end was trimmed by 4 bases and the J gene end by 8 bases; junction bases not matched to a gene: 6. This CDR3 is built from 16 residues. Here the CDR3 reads CASSGGLAGGNYEQFF. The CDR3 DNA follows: TGCGCCAGCAGTGGGGGACTAGCGGGAGGAAACTATGAGCAGTTCTTC.

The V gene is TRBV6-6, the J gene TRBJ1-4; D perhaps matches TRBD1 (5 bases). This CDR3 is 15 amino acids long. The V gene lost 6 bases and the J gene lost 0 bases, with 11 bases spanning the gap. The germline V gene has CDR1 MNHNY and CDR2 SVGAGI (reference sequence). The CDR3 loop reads CASRDSSATNEKLFF. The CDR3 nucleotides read TGTGCCAGCAGAGACAGCTCTGCAACTAATGAAAAACTGTTTTTT.

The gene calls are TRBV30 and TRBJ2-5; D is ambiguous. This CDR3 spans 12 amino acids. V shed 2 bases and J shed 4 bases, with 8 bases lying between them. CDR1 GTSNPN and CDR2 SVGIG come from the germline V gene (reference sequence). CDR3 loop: CAWSFKRETQYF. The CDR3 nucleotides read TGTGCCTGGAGTTTCAAGCGAGAGACCCAGTACTTC.

In DNA, the CDR3 is TGTGCCAGCAGTTTGGGACAGAACACTGAAGCTTTCTTT. Protein sequence: CASSLGQNTEAFF. This chain joins TRBV6-6 and TRBJ1-1, with a weak D call TRBD1 (6 bases). The V gene lost 4 bases and the J gene lost 1 base, with 7 bases spanning the gap. The V gene's germline CDR1 is MNHNY and CDR2 SVGAGI (reference sequence). CDR3 length: 13 amino acids.

CDR3 loop: CAWGHGGASSSYEQYF. For the CDR3, the DNA is TGTGCCTGGGGACACGGGGGGGCATCGAGCTCCTACGAGCAGTACTTC. The chain employs TRBV30 and TRBJ2-7; 8 nucleotides align to TRBD2. Trimming took 5 bases from V and 0 from J; bases not matched to a gene: 12. This CDR3 contains 16 residues. Germline CDR1 reads GTSNPN; CDR2 reads SVGIG (reference sequence).

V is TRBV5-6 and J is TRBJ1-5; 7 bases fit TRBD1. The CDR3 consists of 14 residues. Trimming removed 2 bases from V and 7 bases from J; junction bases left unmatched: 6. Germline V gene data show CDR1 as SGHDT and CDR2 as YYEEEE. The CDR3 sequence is CASSLQGTGQPQHF. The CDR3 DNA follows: TGTGCCAGCAGCTTACAGGGGACGGGGCAGCCCCAGCATTTT.

DNA of the CDR3: TGTGCCAGCAGCCCCACAGGGGGCTTTAATAATTCACCCCTCCACTTT. This encodes CASSPTGGFNNSPLHF. This sequence joins TRBV13 and TRBJ1-6, with 9 bases lining up with TRBD1. After removal of 5 bases from V and 5 bases from J, the junction contained 7 bases not matched to a gene. CDR3 length: 16 amino acids. Germline values: CDR1 PRHDT, CDR2 FYEKMQ (reference sequence). Full variable domain (rest looked up from reference TRBV13 and TRBJ1-6): AAGVIQSPRHLIKEKRETATLKCYPIPRHDTVYWYQQGPGQDPQFLISFYEKMQSDKGSIPDRFSAQQFSDYHSELNMSSLELGDSALYFCASSPTGGFNNSPLHFGNGTRLTVT.

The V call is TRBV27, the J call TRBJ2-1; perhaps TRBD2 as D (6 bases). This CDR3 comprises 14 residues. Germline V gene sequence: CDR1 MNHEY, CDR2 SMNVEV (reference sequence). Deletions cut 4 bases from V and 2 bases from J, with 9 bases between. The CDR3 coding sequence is TGTGCCAGCAGTTCCGGGGGTACCTACAATGAGCAGTTCTTC. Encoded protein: CASSSGGTYNEQFF.

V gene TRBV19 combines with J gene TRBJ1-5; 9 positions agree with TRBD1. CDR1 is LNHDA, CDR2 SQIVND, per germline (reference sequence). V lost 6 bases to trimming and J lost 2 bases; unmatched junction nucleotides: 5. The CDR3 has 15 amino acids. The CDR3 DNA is TGTGCCAGTAGGGGGGACAGGGTTGGCAATCAGCCCCAGCATTTT. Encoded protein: CASRGDRVGNQPQHF.

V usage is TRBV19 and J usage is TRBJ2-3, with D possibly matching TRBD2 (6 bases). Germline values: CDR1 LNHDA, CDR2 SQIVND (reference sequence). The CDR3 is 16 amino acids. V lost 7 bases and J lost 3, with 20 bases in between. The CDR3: CASTAGDGRRTDTQYF. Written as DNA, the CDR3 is TGTGCCAGTACCGCCGGAGACGGGAGACGTACAGATACGCAGTATTTT.